The next 19 T cell receptor beta chains were all read from a single sample in a study of T cell changes during pregnancy in multiple sclerosis. Sequenced by immunoSEQ multiplex PCR; TCRdb stores in-frame clones only, minus some. The repertoire consists of roughly 58,000 clones, with 90% to 95% occurring once and the leading ten covering 3.5%. This sample comprised CD8+ T cells from peripheral blood mononuclear cells, obtained in the third trimester of pregnancy. The receptors were gathered from a female donor with multiple sclerosis, enrolled in a pregnancy study.

The chain uses TRBV7-2 and TRBJ2-7; tentatively, D is TRBD2 (5 bases). Looked up from germline, CDR1 is SGHTA and CDR2 is FQGNSA. This CDR3 region has 11 residues. The V and J ends lost 6 bases and 8 bases respectively, with 11 bases between them. CDR3 in DNA: TGTGCCAGCAGTTTTTCCGGGAAGCAGTACTTC. Its translation is CASSFSGKQYF.

This rearrangement joins TRBV27 to TRBJ1-2; D is possibly TRBD1 (5 bases). Germline V gene lookup returns CDR1 MNHEY and CDR2 SMNVEV (reference sequence). The germline V and J ends were trimmed by 2 bases and 7 bases, with 11 bases remaining between them. CDR3 length: 13 residues. The CDR3 is CASSLRGYSGYTF. The CDR3 DNA follows: TGTGCCAGCAGTTTAAGGGGCTATAGTGGCTACACCTTC.

The rearrangement joins TRBV6-5 to TRBJ1-1, with TRBD1 matching 9 bases. The CDR3 contains 14 residues. J gave up 6 bases and V 5 bases, and 7 bases lay outside the gene matches. CDR1 is MNHEY and CDR2 is SVGAGI in the germline V gene. Here the CDR3 reads CASSDPGQGPEAFF. Written as DNA, the CDR3 is TGTGCCAGCAGTGACCCGGGACAGGGCCCTGAAGCTTTCTTT.

In this sample, this clone is medium-sized. The J gene is TRBJ1-1, the V gene TRBV7-9; 8 bases map to TRBD1. Germline values: CDR1 SEHNR, CDR2 FQNEAQ (reference sequence). The CDR3 sequence is 15 residues long. With V trimmed by 9 bases and J by 0 bases, 9 bases remained unmatched. The CDR3 region is CASEPGQGMNTEAFF. CDR3 DNA: TGTGCCAGTGAGCCCGGACAGGGCATGAACACTGAAGCTTTCTTT.

This chain joins TRBV27 and TRBJ2-7; 9 nucleotides match TRBD1. The CDR3 runs 15 residues. The J segment lost 2 bases and the V segment lost 3 bases, leaving 5 bases of the junction unmatched. Germline V gives CDR1 MNHEY, CDR2 SMNVEV (reference sequence). For the CDR3, the DNA is TGTGCCAGCAGTTTCCTCCGGGACAGGGCCTACGAGCAGTACTTC. It codes for CASSFLRDRAYEQYF.

This rearrangement joins TRBV7-9 to TRBJ2-1; 7 bases fit TRBD2. The germline CDR1 and CDR2 sequences are SEHNR and FQNEAQ (reference sequence). The trim removed 5 bases at V and 4 bases at J, leaving 5 bases unmatched. This CDR3 contains 14 residues. This chain's CDR3 is CASSGDYLYNEQFF. DNA of the CDR3: TGTGCCAGCAGCGGGGACTACCTATACAATGAGCAGTTCTTC.

This clone appeared once. The J gene is TRBJ2-7, the V gene TRBV14; 8 bases agree with TRBD1. The V segment lost 0 bases and the J segment 1 base; nucleotides outside the gene matches: 2. This CDR3 is built from 15 residues. Germline V gene lookup returns CDR1 SGHDN and CDR2 FVKESK. CDR3 nucleotides: TGTGCCAGCAGCCAAGAGACAGGGGCGTCCTACGAGCAGTACTTC. Residues: CASSQETGASYEQYF.

This chain links TRBV5-4 with TRBJ2-7, with a tentative D call TRBD2 (6 bases). V was pared by 4 bases and J by 3 bases, with 8 bases between. The germline CDR1 and CDR2 sequences are SGHNT and YYREEE (reference sequence). The CDR3 has 12 amino acids. CDR3 region: CASSVGLYEQYF. Here the CDR3 DNA reads TGTGCCAGCAGCGTGGGACTCTACGAGCAGTACTTC.

This rearrangement joins TRBV4-1 to TRBJ2-7; TRBD1 agrees at 9 bases. The germline V gene has CDR1 MGHRA and CDR2 YSYEKL. This CDR3 is 18 amino acids long. The V segment lost 0 bases and the J segment 0 bases; nucleotides outside the gene matches: 9. The CDR3 nucleotides read TGCGCCAGCAGCCAAGAAATTGGTACAGGGGGCATCTCCTACGAGCAGTACTTC. It yields the protein CASSQEIGTGGISYEQYF.

The rearrangement joins TRBV9 to TRBJ1-5, with 7 bases that match TRBD1. J gave up 3 bases and V 5 bases, and 8 bases lay outside the gene matches. The CDR3 consists of 15 residues. Germline V CDR1 and CDR2: SGDLS, YYNGEE. CDR3 DNA sequence: TGTGCCAGCAGTTCTGGGGACAGCCCCAATCAGCCCCAGCATTTT. It is translated as CASSSGDSPNQPQHF. The full variable domain, rest sourced from reference TRBV9 and TRBJ1-5, is DSGVTQTPKHLITATGQRVTLRCSPRSGDLSVYWYQQSLDQGLQFLIQYYNGEERAKGNILERFSAQQFPDLHSELNLSSLELGDSALYFCASSSGDSPNQPQHFGDGTRLSIL.

V is TRBV6-1 and J is TRBJ1-2; 9 bases agree with TRBD1. In germline, CDR1 is MNHNS, CDR2 SASEGT. The CDR3 runs to 14 residues. J was trimmed by 6 bases and V by 6 bases; bases with no gene match: 8. The CDR3, as DNA: TGTGCCAGCAGCCTTCCCGGGACAGGGAATGGCTACACCTTC. Its protein is CASSLPGTGNGYTF.

This clone came up many times. The rearrangement joins TRBV5-4 to TRBJ2-7, with D possibly TRBD2 on 6 matching bases. Trimming took 2 bases from V and 0 from J, leaving 12 bases between them. This CDR3 region has 15 residues. CDR1 is SGHNT, CDR2 YYREEE, per germline (reference sequence). The CDR3 region is CASSFPGLISYEQYF. DNA of the CDR3: TGTGCCAGCAGCTTCCCGGGACTGATCTCCTACGAGCAGTACTTC. The full variable domain, rest sourced from reference TRBV5-4 and TRBJ2-7, is ETGVTQSPTHLIKTRGQQVTLRCSSQSGHNTVSWYQQALGQGPQFIFQYYREEENGRGNFPPRFSGLQFPNYSSELNVNALELDDSALYLCASSFPGLISYEQYFGPGTRLTVT.

V is TRBV5-4 and J is TRBJ2-1; 8 positions match TRBD1. The CDR3 totals 14 residues. CDR1 SGHNT and CDR2 YYREEE come from the germline V gene (reference sequence). V lost 1 base to trimming and J lost 9 bases; unmatched junction nucleotides: 6. In nucleotides, the CDR3 is TGTGCCAGCAGCTTGTATCAGGGGGCAATTGAGCAGTTCTTC. Amino acid sequence: CASSLYQGAIEQFF.

This chain links TRBV4-1 with TRBJ2-6, with a weak D call TRBD1 (6 bases). The V and J ends lost 4 bases and 3 bases respectively, with 13 bases between them. CDR3 size: 16 residues. Germline V gene sequence: CDR1 MGHRA, CDR2 YSYEKL. The CDR3 sequence is CASSREQGSGANVLTF. The CDR3 coding sequence is TGCGCCAGCAGCCGAGAACAGGGAAGTGGGGCCAACGTCCTGACTTTC.

This chain connects TRBV4-1 to TRBJ1-2; no firm D call. This CDR3 has 14 amino acids. Per the germline V gene, CDR1 is MGHRA and CDR2 is YSYEKL. V dropped 0 bases and J dropped 8 bases, with 13 bases sitting between them. CDR3 amino acids: CASSQDAEVRGYTF. The CDR3 bases are TGCGCCAGCAGCCAAGATGCGGAAGTGAGAGGCTACACCTTC.

The rearrangement links TRBV19 to TRBJ2-3, with TRBD2 as a possible D gene (5 bases). The germline CDR1 and CDR2 sequences are LNHDA and SQIVND (reference sequence). CDR3 length equals 12 residues. Trimming took 7 bases from V and 0 from J, leaving 5 bases between them. The CDR3 sequence is CASTSSTDTQYF. CDR3 nucleotides: TGTGCCAGTACTAGCAGCACAGATACGCAGTATTTT.

The genes are TRBV7-2 and TRBJ2-7; 8 positions agree with TRBD1. Unmatched junction bases numbered 8, after V lost 2 bases and J lost 5 bases. This CDR3 region has 15 residues. The germline V gene encodes CDR1 SGHTA and CDR2 FQGNSA. CDR3 protein: CASSLTTLGQDEQYF. In DNA, the CDR3 is TGTGCCAGCAGCTTAACCACGTTGGGACAGGACGAGCAGTACTTC. Based on the CDR3 plus reference TRBV7-2 and TRBJ2-7, the full variable domain is GAGVSQSPSNKVTEKGKDVELRCDPISGHTALYWYRQSLGQGLEFLIYFQGNSAPDKSGLPSDRFSAERTGGSVSTLTIQRTQQEDSAVYLCASSLTTLGQDEQYFGPGTRLTVT.

The chain couples TRBV6-6 to TRBJ2-3; a possible D gene is TRBD2 (6 bases). The CDR3 is 16 amino acids. V was clipped by 5 bases and J by 1 base, with 16 bases between them. Germline values: CDR1 MNHNY, CDR2 SVGAGI (reference sequence). CDR3 DNA: TGTGCCAGCAGTAGATACCGGGACTGGGGCACAGATACGCAGTATTTT. Translating gives CASSRYRDWGTDTQYF.

The gene calls are TRBV19 and TRBJ2-7; 8 bases map to TRBD2. V lost 9 bases and J lost 4; bases outside the gene matches: 23. Per germline, CDR1 LNHDA and CDR2 SQIVND (reference sequence). The CDR3 runs 18 residues. CDR3 nucleotide sequence: TGTGCCAGCTCGGGACACATGGTTAGCGGGGCAGAAGATTACGAGCAGTACTTC. It codes for CASSGHMVSGAEDYEQYF.